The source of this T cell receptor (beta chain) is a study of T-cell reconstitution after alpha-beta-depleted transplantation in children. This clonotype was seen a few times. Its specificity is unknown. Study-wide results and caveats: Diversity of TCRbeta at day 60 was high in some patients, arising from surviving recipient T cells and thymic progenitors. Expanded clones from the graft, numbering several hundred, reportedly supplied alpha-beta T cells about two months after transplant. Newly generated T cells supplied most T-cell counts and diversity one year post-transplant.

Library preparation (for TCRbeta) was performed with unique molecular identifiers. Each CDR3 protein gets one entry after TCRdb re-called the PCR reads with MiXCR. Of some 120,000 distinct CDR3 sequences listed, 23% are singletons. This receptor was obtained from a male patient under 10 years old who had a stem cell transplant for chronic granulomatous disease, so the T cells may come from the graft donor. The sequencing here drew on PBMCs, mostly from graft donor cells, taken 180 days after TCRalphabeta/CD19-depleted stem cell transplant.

CDR3 nucleotide sequence: TGTGCCAGCAGCGTAGGTGGGACTACGAATGAGCAGTTCTTC. Translation gives CASSVGGTTNEQFF. This chain links TRBV9 with TRBJ2-1; 7 nucleotides match TRBD2. This CDR3 has 14 amino acids. The trim removed 0 bases at V and 7 bases at J, leaving 4 bases unmatched. The V gene's germline CDR1 is SGDLS and CDR2 YYNGEE.